This T cell receptor (beta chain) came from a study of shared clonotypes between healthy human individuals. Notes on the study in general: Shared across a few donors were around 5% of the naive CD4 clonotypes. As a rule, naive subsets had a larger estimated richness than memory subsets.

CD45RO-negative cells were positively selected for CCR7, leaving out terminally differentiated effector memory CD45RA+ cells. Deep was the level used in running the assay. Some clones are missing from TCRdb's copy, which holds only in-frame ones; the method was immunoSEQ multiplex PCR. Among about 820,000 clones, 90% to 95% were seen once, and the ten largest hold about 25%. The junction had 14 bases not matched to a gene; V was cut back by 1 base and J by 4 bases. Looked up from germline, CDR1 is MGHRA and CDR2 is YSYEKL. CDR3 length equals 18 residues. Turning to this clone: Its antigen is currently unknown.

The specimen was naive CD8+ T cells sorted from blood. This clonotype originated in a young man in good health. The chain has TRBV4-1 and TRBJ2-3, with TRBD2 matching over 7 bases. CDR3 sequence reads: CASSQVLRLAKPPDTQYF. CDR3 nucleotides: TGCGCCAGCAGCCAAGTTCTTAGACTAGCAAAGCCCCCAGATACGCAGTATTTT.